Listed here is a single TCR beta chain. What it recognizes is unknown. The CDR3 runs to 15 residues. V was pared by 6 bases and J by 0 bases, with 7 bases of the junction left unmatched. The germline CDR1 and CDR2 sequences are MNHEY and SVGAGI. This entry is derived from a study of radiotherapy plus CTLA-4 blockade in lung cancer. Whole-study findings and limits: Clones of tumor-derived TCRs expanded in blood after radiotherapy plus ipilimumab.

Chemo-refractory metastatic non-small-cell lung cancer patients underwent focal radiation alongside CTLA-4 blockade with ipilimumab. The data were produced by immunoSEQ multiplex PCR, yet TCRdb's version contains in-frame clones alone and is incomplete. This table has about 98,000 clones, about 90% appearing once. The TCR originated in a human donor with non-small cell lung cancer that progressed on radiotherapy plus ipilimumab. The starting material was peripheral blood, obtained from a patient treated with radiotherapy plus ipilimumab. The chain carries TRBV6-5 and TRBJ1-2; TRBD1 matches at 7 bases. Written as DNA, the CDR3 is TGTGCCAGCAGGAAAGGGGGACAGTCTAACTATGGCTACACCTTC. The encoded protein is CASRKGGQSNYGYTF.